This TCR beta chain was recorded in a study of T cell responses to AZD1222 COVID-19 vaccine. Study-level results: Donors were largely white British and mainly female; clonal diversity was possibly underestimated. After the peak T cell response, and only then, were repertoires sampled.

With respect to this clone: What it recognizes is unknown.

The germline CDR1 and CDR2 sequences are SEHNR and FQNEAQ (reference sequence). The CDR3 has 15 amino acids. Deletions cut 0 bases from V and 2 bases from J, with 10 bases between. The method was immunoSEQ multiplex PCR; TCRdb's version includes in-frame clones alone and lacks a portion of them. The table lists some 170,000 clones, 85% to 95% of them singletons. The sequenced sample was peripheral blood, obtained on day 0 of AZD1222 vaccination. The chain carries TRBV7-9 and TRBJ2-5; no firm D call. The source is an adult in good health. CDR3 loop: CASSLAPTPQETQYF. As DNA, the CDR3 is TGTGCCAGCAGCTTAGCGCCGACACCTCAAGAGACCCAGTACTTC.